This T cell receptor beta chain was captured in a study of blood T cell repertoires in COVID-19. Whole-study context: T cells, B-cell-depleted T cells, or PBMCs provided the cDNA or gDNA that served as material.

This clone came up a few times. Profiling relied on immunoSEQ multiplex PCR, and the TCRdb table lists in-frame clones only, not all of them. The sample shows around 250,000 clones, 75% to 85% of them seen only once. V shed 5 bases and J shed 3 bases, with 11 bases lying between them. From germline, CDR1 is SEHNR and CDR2 FQNEAQ (reference sequence). This CDR3 region has 13 residues. The sequence came from a middle-aged man with active or convalescent COVID-19. The sequencing input was peripheral blood. The rearrangement links TRBV7-9 to TRBJ2-7, with a weak D call TRBD1 (6 bases). CDR3 residues: CASSHRAGYEQYF. CDR3 bases: TGTGCCAGCAGCCACAGGGCGGGCTACGAGCAGTACTTC. Full variable domain (outside the CDR3, taken from reference TRBV7-9 and TRBJ2-7): DTGVSQNPRHKITKRGQNVTFRCDPISEHNRLYWYRQTLGQGPEFLTYFQNEAQLEKSRLLSDRFSAERPKGSFSTLEIQRTEQGDSAMYLCASSHRAGYEQYFGPGTRLTVT.